These 21 T cell receptor beta chains came from one sample sequenced in a study of shared clonotypes between healthy human individuals. Clones were read by immunoSEQ multiplex PCR, and TCRdb kept only the in-frame ones, dropping some. The sample has about 690,000 clones; 90% are singletons. Sequencing was performed on memory CD8+ T cells from PBMCs. Subset specified: CD45RO+ cells pooled with CCR7-negative TemRA cells. The receptors come from a man aged 18 to 29 in good health. Some clones in this sample may be carry-over from other donors' samples.

The V and J genes are TRBV5-1 and TRBJ2-1; 12 bases match TRBD2. The CDR3 sequence is 21 residues long. The germline V gene encodes CDR1 SGHRS and CDR2 YFSETQ. The ends lost 2 bases at V and 2 bases at J; junction bases unmatched: 17. In DNA form, the CDR3 reads TGCGCCAGCAGCTTAACAGGGCCCCGGGCTAGCGGGAGGGCCCCCTACAATGAGCAGTTCTTC. Translation: CASSLTGPRASGRAPYNEQFF.

J is TRBJ2-5 and V is TRBV11-2, with D possibly being TRBD2 (5 bases). Germline CDR1 is SGHAT and CDR2 is FQNNGV. Between the trimmed V and J ends, which lost 1 base and 3 bases, there was a span of 12 bases. This CDR3 is 15 amino acids long. CDR3 amino acids: CASSLGPYGKETQYF. For the CDR3, the DNA is TGTGCCAGCAGCTTAGGGCCGTACGGGAAAGAGACCCAGTACTTC.

The rearrangement uses TRBV13 and TRBJ2-4, with TRBD1 identical over 8 bases. The germline V gene has CDR1 PRHDT and CDR2 FYEKMQ (reference sequence). This CDR3 has 15 residues. After removal of 5 bases from V and 6 bases from J, the junction contained 9 bases not matched to a gene. The CDR3 DNA reads TGTGCCAGCAGCCCCACCGGGACAGGTGGAAACATTCAGTACTTC. Protein product: CASSPTGTGGNIQYF.

V is TRBV10-2 and J is TRBJ2-1; possibly TRBD2 for D (6 bases). Germline loops: CDR1 WSHSY, CDR2 SAAADI. V gave up 2 bases and J gave up 2 bases, with 16 bases separating them. This CDR3 has 17 residues. CDR3 in amino acids: CASSEMGFAGPYNEQFF. CDR3 nucleotide sequence: TGCGCCAGCAGTGAGATGGGATTCGCGGGACCCTACAATGAGCAGTTCTTC.

The chain combines TRBV7-2 with TRBJ2-3, with TRBD2 matching over 9 bases. Germline-derived CDR1 and CDR2 are SGHTA and FQGNSA. V trimming: 1 base; J trimming: 6 bases; junction bases outside the gene matches: 8. The CDR3 length is 16 residues. CDR3 nucleotides: TGTGCCAGCAGCTTAGGCCTAAGACTAGCGGTGGATACGCAGTATTTT. Its translation: CASSLGLRLAVDTQYF. Full variable domain (remainder filled in from reference TRBV7-2 and TRBJ2-3): GAGVSQSPSNKVTEKGKDVELRCDPISGHTALYWYRQSLGQGLEFLIYFQGNSAPDKSGLPSDRFSAERTGGSVSTLTIQRTQQEDSAVYLCASSLGLRLAVDTQYFGPGTRLTVL.

The chain has TRBV7-8 and TRBJ2-7; no definite D call. The CDR3 is 15 amino acids. Germline values: CDR1 SGHVS, CDR2 FQNEAQ. Trimming left V 5 bases short and J 3 bases short, with 17 bases between. CDR3 DNA sequence: TGTGCCAGCAGCCCACCCTACGAAAAGCGCTACGAGCAGTACTTC. It translates to CASSPPYEKRYEQYF.

The V call is TRBV4-1, the J call TRBJ2-1, with TRBD2 identical over 7 bases. V lost 4 bases and J lost 4; bases outside the gene matches: 10. Looked up from germline, CDR1 is MGHRA and CDR2 is YSYEKL. CDR3 length equals 16 residues. Written as DNA, the CDR3 is TGCGCCAGCAGCCTCCTAGCGGAGGAGGGGTACAATGAGCAGTTCTTC. This codes for CASSLLAEEGYNEQFF.

This chain connects TRBV27 to TRBJ2-3; no reliable D call. The germline CDR1 and CDR2 sequences are MNHEY and SMNVEV (reference sequence). V was clipped by 5 bases and J by 4 bases, with 4 bases between them. The CDR3 totals 11 residues. The CDR3 nucleotides are TGTGCCAGCAGTATAGCAGATACGCAGTATTTT. Its protein product is CASSIADTQYF.

Details on this clone: Other DNA sequences from this sample encode an identical CDR3 as well. This chain connects TRBV27 to TRBJ2-7, with 7 bases identical to TRBD1. The CDR3 loop spans 13 amino acids. Trimming cost V 4 bases and J 2 bases; bases outside gene matches: 2. Looked up from germline, CDR1 is MNHEY and CDR2 is SMNVEV (reference sequence). The CDR3 here is CASSWGTAYEQYF. The CDR3 DNA reads as TGTGCCAGCAGTTGGGGGACAGCCTACGAGCAGTACTTC.

V and J are TRBV7-9 and TRBJ1-5; no definite D call. V lost 5 bases and J 2 bases, leaving 19 bases between the germline ends. Germline V gene lookup returns CDR1 SEHNR and CDR2 FQNEAQ (reference sequence). The CDR3 loop spans 17 amino acids. This CDR3 reads CASSPSEGGLGNQPQHF. In nucleotides, the CDR3 is TGTGCCAGCAGCCCGAGTGAGGGAGGGCTTGGCAATCAGCCCCAGCATTTT.

On this clone: Different DNA sequences within this sample yield the same CDR3. The V and J genes are TRBV7-9 and TRBJ2-7; the D is unclear. There are 11 residues in the CDR3. Between the trimmed V and J ends, which lost 5 bases and 2 bases, there was a span of 4 bases. In germline, CDR1 is SEHNR, CDR2 FQNEAQ (reference sequence). CDR3 nucleotide sequence: TGTGCCAGCAGCCTAACCTACGAGCAGTACTTC. This sequence encodes CASSLTYEQYF.

The V gene is TRBV6-5, the J gene TRBJ2-3, with 8 bases fitting TRBD2. CDR1 is MNHEY, CDR2 SVGAGI, per germline. V shed 6 bases and J 1 base; nucleotides not matched to a gene: 6. The CDR3 consists of 15 residues. The CDR3 sequence: CASSNTAGGTDTQYF. The CDR3 region has the DNA TGTGCCAGCAGCAATACAGCGGGAGGCACAGATACGCAGTATTTT.

This sequence joins TRBV9 and TRBJ2-7, with TRBD2 as a possible D gene (7 bases). The V gene's germline CDR1 is SGDLS and CDR2 YYNGEE. The CDR3 length is 16 residues. Trimming stripped 3 bases from V and 3 bases from J, with 19 bases between. The DNA of the CDR3 is TGTGCCAGCAGCGAGGGGGACGGTAGCGGGTTCTACGAGCAGTACTTC. It specifies CASSEGDGSGFYEQYF. The full variable domain, in which reference TRBV9 and TRBJ2-7 provide the parts outside the CDR3, is DSGVTQTPKHLITATGQRVTLRCSPRSGDLSVYWYQQSLDQGLQFLIQYYNGEERAKGNILERFSAQQFPDLHSELNLSSLELGDSALYFCASSEGDGSGFYEQYFGPGTRLTVT.

The chain combines TRBV7-6 with TRBJ2-1; 11 bases map to TRBD2. V was clipped by 0 bases and J by 4 bases; unmatched bases: 8. Germline CDR1 SGHVS, CDR2 FNYEAQ. CDR3 length: 18 residues. DNA for the CDR3: TGTGCCAGCAGCTTAGCGCCCTTTACTAGCGGGAGTTACAATGAGCAGTTCTTC. Encoded protein: CASSLAPFTSGSYNEQFF.

This clone was counted once. The chain recombines TRBV19 with TRBJ1-2; possibly TRBD1 for D (5 bases). Trimming stripped 7 bases from V and 0 bases from J, with 12 bases between. The CDR3 has 14 amino acids. CDR1 and CDR2 (germline): LNHDA, SQIVND (reference sequence). This CDR3 is CASTPGATNYGYTF. DNA of the CDR3: TGTGCCAGTACCCCTGGGGCGACTAACTATGGCTACACCTTC. Using reference TRBV19 and TRBJ1-2 for the parts outside the CDR3, the full variable domain is DGGITQSPKYLFRKEGQNVTLSCEQNLNHDAMYWYRQDPGQGLRLIYYSQIVNDFQKGDIAEGYSVSREKKESFPLTVTSAQKNPTAFYLCASTPGATNYGYTFGSGTRLTVV.

For this clone: Other DNA sequences from this sample encode an identical CDR3 as well. V gene TRBV19 combines with J gene TRBJ2-7; D may be TRBD1 (5 bases). The germline gives CDR1 LNHDA, CDR2 SQIVND (reference sequence). This CDR3 has 11 amino acids. The V end was cut by 6 bases, the J end by 4 bases, with 7 bases between. Written as DNA, the CDR3 is TGTGCCAGTAGCTCAGGGTACGAGCAGTACTTC. Its protein is CASSSGYEQYF.

The rearrangement uses TRBV7-9 and TRBJ2-4; either TRBD1 or TRBD2 may fit D (6 bases each). From germline, CDR1 is SEHNR and CDR2 FQNEAQ (reference sequence). The germline V and J ends were trimmed by 5 bases and 2 bases, with 19 bases remaining between them. This CDR3 region has 17 residues. CDR3: CASSPRDGGLTKNIQYF. The CDR3 nucleotides read TGTGCCAGCAGCCCGCGCGATGGGGGGCTTACCAAAAACATTCAGTACTTC.

This rearrangement joins TRBV11-2 to TRBJ2-7; 7 nucleotides line up with TRBD1. This CDR3 is 15 amino acids long. CDR1 and CDR2 (germline): SGHAT, FQNNGV. J was trimmed by 0 bases and V by 5 bases; bases with no gene match: 7. The CDR3 sequence is CASSVYRGASYEQYF. As DNA, the CDR3 is TGTGCCAGCAGCGTATACAGGGGTGCCTCCTACGAGCAGTACTTC.

The V and J genes are TRBV14 and TRBJ2-7; D not resolved. V lost 2 bases to trimming and J lost 0 bases, with 8 bases between them. This CDR3 comprises 14 residues. Looked up from germline, CDR1 is SGHDN and CDR2 is FVKESK. The DNA for the CDR3 is TGTGCCAGCAGCCAATTCAAGGGCTCCTACGAGCAGTACTTC. Protein product: CASSQFKGSYEQYF.

The rearrangement links TRBV29-1 to TRBJ1-1; TRBD1 matches 7 bases. CDR1 is SQVTM and CDR2 is ANQGSEA in the germline V gene. There are 17 residues in the CDR3. J lost 0 bases, V lost 3 bases, and 13 bases had no gene match. The CDR3 sequence: CSVDRLPTGVMNTEAFF. The CDR3 DNA follows: TGCAGCGTTGACCGGCTCCCCACAGGGGTCATGAACACTGAAGCTTTCTTT. The full variable domain, rest sourced from reference TRBV29-1 and TRBJ1-1, is SAVISQKPSRDICQRGTSLTIQCQVDSQVTMMFWYRQQPGQSLTLIATANQGSEATYESGFVIDKFPISRPNLTFSTLTVSNMSPEDSSIYLCSVDRLPTGVMNTEAFFGQGTRLTVV.

CDR3 residues: CASSNQGFVTQPQHF. CDR3 in DNA: TGTGCCAGCAGTAATCAGGGGTTCGTGACTCAGCCCCAGCATTTT. The chain recombines TRBV28 with TRBJ1-5; D perhaps matches TRBD1 (6 bases). The CDR3 contains 15 residues. Germline CDR1 is MDHEN and CDR2 is SYDVKM. V shed 5 bases and J shed 6 bases, with 17 bases lying between them.